The rows below give T cell receptor beta chains drawn from one sample of a study of beta chain features in type 1 diabetes. Using immunoSEQ multiplex PCR, the repertoire was profiled, and TCRdb retains in-frame clones only, with some absent. The sample shows about 270,000 clones, more than 13% of them seen only once. The sequenced sample consisted of naive CD4+ T cells from blood. These receptors originate from a man aged 25-40 years with type 1 diabetes. CDR3s include the opening cysteine and the closing phenylalanine or tryptophan. The D gene is left open where the match is weak. Clone size is stated in some rows and not others, as once, few, many or a class when expanded.

TRBV7-3	TRBJ1-2	few	.	CASSLTAGLGYTF	TGTGCCAGCAGCTTAACGGCCGGGTTGGGCTACACCTTC
TRBV28	TRBJ2-6	.	.	CASSLWPGASGANVLTF	TGTGCCAGCAGTTTATGGCCGGGAGCCTCTGGGGCCAACGTCCTGACTTTC
TRBV19	TRBJ2-5	.	.	CASSIDRNSLRTQYF	TGTGCCAGTAGTATAGATCGGAACAGCCTGCGGACCCAGTACTTC
TRBV9	TRBJ2-3	.	.	CASSVADTQYF	TGTGCCAGCAGCGTAGCGGATACGCAGTATTTT
TRBV18	TRBJ2-3	.	.	CASSPAGTDTQYF	TGTGCCAGCTCACCGGCGGGCACAGATACGCAGTATTTT
TRBV2	TRBJ2-1	few	.	CASRVSARNEQFF	TGTGCCAGCAGGGTTTCTGCTCGGAATGAGCAGTTCTTC
TRBV16	TRBJ1-2	.	.	CASSQLLQTNYGYTF	TGTGCCAGCAGCCAATTGTTACAGACTAACTATGGCTACACCTTC
TRBV28	TRBJ1-1	once	.	CASSPTGFTLEAFF	TGTGCCAGCAGTCCAACAGGGTTCACCTTAGAAGCTTTCTTT
TRBV25-1	TRBJ2-7	.	.	CASSSSHDLHEQYF	TGTGCCAGCAGTTCTTCCCATGACTTGCATGAGCAGTACTTC
TRBV9	TRBJ2-2	.	.	CASSVVSSGELFF	TGTGCCAGCAGCGTAGTTAGTTCCGGGGAGCTGTTTTTT
TRBV18	TRBJ2-7	few	.	CASSPQGSEQYF	TGTGCCAGCTCACCACAGGGGTCCGAGCAGTACTTC
TRBV19	TRBJ2-1	.	TRBD2	CARIEPISGTTYNEQFF	TGTGCCAGAATCGAACCTATTAGCGGGACGACCTACAATGAGCAGTTCTTC
TRBV20-1	TRBJ1-2	few	TRBD1	CSALDRLYTF	TGCAGTGCTCTGGACAGGCTTTACACCTTC
TRBV7-9	TRBJ2-2	.	TRBD2	CASSFTSGTGELFF	TGTGCCAGCAGCTTCACTAGCGGCACCGGGGAGCTGTTTTTT
TRBV7-2	TRBJ2-7	few	TRBD2	CASSFGSGATYEQYF	TGTGCCAGCAGCTTCGGTAGCGGGGCCACCTACGAGCAGTACTTC
TRBV5-6	TRBJ2-5	.	.	CASSFLGGQETQYF	TGTGCCAGCAGCTTCCTAGGGGGCCAAGAGACCCAGTACTTC
TRBV18	TRBJ1-2	.	TRBD1	CASSPAGTGLYGYTF	TGTGCCAGCTCACCCGCCGGGACAGGACTTTATGGCTACACCTTC
TRBV29-1	TRBJ2-7	.	TRBD1	CSVGQGRGDEQYF	TGCAGCGTTGGACAGGGCCGAGGCGACGAGCAGTACTTC
TRBV28	TRBJ2-5	.	TRBD2	CASTPGGVGETQYF	TGTGCCAGCACCCCGGGGGGAGTGGGGGAGACCCAGTACTTC
TRBV25-1	TRBJ2-6	.	TRBD1	CASSERTGVTGANVLTF	TGTGCCAGCAGTGAAAGGACAGGGGTGACTGGGGCCAACGTCCTGACTTTC
TRBV7-8	TRBJ1-2	few	.	CASSLRGQANYGYTF	TGTGCCAGCAGCTTGCGGGGGCAAGCTAACTATGGCTACACCTTC
TRBV11-2	TRBJ2-3	.	.	CASQAGNTDTQYF	TGTGCCAGCCAAGCAGGGAACACAGATACGCAGTATTTT
TRBV5-6	TRBJ1-1	.	.	CASSLPVDTEAFF	TGTGCCAGCAGCTTGCCGGTCGACACTGAAGCTTTCTTT
TRBV28	TRBJ2-7	few	TRBD2	CASNKLAGGLYEQYF	TGTGCCAGCAATAAACTAGCGGGAGGGCTTTACGAGCAGTACTTC
TRBV6-5	TRBJ2-5	.	TRBD2	CASSYAPGRGVETQYF	TGTGCCAGCAGTTACGCACCGGGACGGGGGGTAGAGACCCAGTACTTC
TRBV25-1	TRBJ2-7	.	.	CASSEPLAVYEQYF	TGTGCCAGCAGTGAGCCACTAGCCGTTTACGAGCAGTACTTC
TRBV5-5	TRBJ2-1	.	.	CASSFRLVGGNEQFF	TGTGCCAGCAGCTTCCGCTTGGTAGGGGGCAATGAGCAGTTCTTC
TRBV28	TRBJ1-2	.	TRBD1	CASSTTGTGGVYGYTF	TGTGCCAGCAGTACGACCGGGACAGGGGGCGTTTATGGCTACACCTTC
TRBV4-2	TRBJ1-2	.	.	CASSQDFLSDYGYTF	TGTGCCAGCAGCCAAGATTTCTTATCGGACTATGGCTACACCTTC
TRBV30	TRBJ1-5	.	.	CAWSYSSNQPQHF	TGTGCCTGGAGTTACAGTAGCAATCAGCCCCAGCATTTT
TRBV19	TRBJ1-2	.	TRBD1	CASSTSETGGVRGYTF	TGTGCCAGTAGTACCTCCGAGACAGGGGGCGTGAGGGGCTACACCTTC
TRBV2	TRBJ2-4	.	TRBD1	CASSEDRGPAKNIQYF	TGTGCCAGCAGTGAAGACAGGGGGCCTGCCAAAAACATTCAGTACTTC
TRBV5-1	TRBJ2-7	.	.	CASRGGLQSSYEQYF	TGCGCCAGCAGGGGGGGACTCCAGAGCTCCTACGAGCAGTACTTC
TRBV18	TRBJ2-1	.	.	CASSPPQGNEQFF	TGTGCCAGCTCACCACCGCAGGGAAATGAGCAGTTCTTC
TRBV28	TRBJ1-5	few	.	CASSWGTSALNQPQHF	TGTGCCAGCAGTTGGGGCACTTCAGCCCTTAATCAGCCCCAGCATTTT
TRBV2	TRBJ2-1	.	.	CASSTLSESVRFF	TGTGCCAGCAGTACTCTATCCGAGTCTGTACGGTTCTTC
TRBV10-3	TRBJ2-7	few	.	CAISGPSSYEQYF	TGTGCCATAAGCGGTCCCAGCTCCTACGAGCAGTACTTC
TRBV19	TRBJ2-7	few	.	CASTQSTGLGYEQYF	TGTGCCAGTACCCAATCGACAGGTCTTGGTTACGAGCAGTACTTC
TRBV7-2	TRBJ1-5	few	TRBD1	CASSLVQGAGNQPQHF	TGTGCCAGCAGCTTAGTTCAGGGGGCAGGTAATCAGCCCCAGCATTTT
TRBV5-4	TRBJ1-5	few	TRBD1	CASSWDGQAGNQPQHF	TGTGCCAGCAGCTGGGACGGACAGGCCGGCAATCAGCCCCAGCATTTT
TRBV10-3	TRBJ2-1	.	TRBD2	CAISVAGTLNEQFF	TGTGCCATCAGTGTAGCGGGAACACTCAATGAGCAGTTCTTC
TRBV27	TRBJ2-3	.	.	CASSSAGNRDTQYF	TGTGCCAGCAGTTCGGCGGGGAATCGAGATACGCAGTATTTT
TRBV5-1	TRBJ2-2	few	TRBD2	CASSRREPGELFF	TGCGCCAGCAGCAGGCGGGAGCCGGGGGAGCTGTTTTTT
TRBV4-2	TRBJ2-1	few	TRBD2	CASSQPGTSGRASYNEQFF	TGTGCCAGCAGCCAGCCCGGGACTAGCGGGAGGGCCTCCTACAATGAGCAGTTCTTC
TRBV7-3	TRBJ2-1	.	TRBD2	CASSKHPSGRPGNEQFF	TGTGCCAGCAGCAAACACCCCAGCGGGAGGCCGGGCAATGAGCAGTTCTTC
TRBV7-8	TRBJ2-3	.	.	CASSLVDRSQRSTDTQYF	TGTGCCAGCAGCTTAGTCGACAGGTCTCAGCGAAGCACAGATACGCAGTATTTT
TRBV7-2	TRBJ2-1	few	TRBD1	CASSLPTGQGSYNEQFF	TGTGCCAGCAGCTTACCGACGGGACAGGGCTCCTACAATGAGCAGTTCTTC
TRBV6-6	TRBJ2-7	.	TRBD1	CASSSRQGIYEQYF	TGTGCCAGCAGTTCCCGACAGGGGATCTACGAGCAGTACTTC
TRBV6-5	TRBJ1-1	.	.	CAATGIGEAFF	TGTGCCGCTACCGGGATCGGTGAAGCTTTCTTT
TRBV7-2	TRBJ2-1	.	.	CASSLDRRRRNYNEQFF	TGTGCCAGCAGCCTTGACCGGAGGAGGAGAAACTACAATGAGCAGTTCTTC
TRBV6-5	TRBJ1-1	few	.	CASSLNRGTEAFF	TGTGCCAGCAGCTTAAACCGGGGAACTGAAGCTTTCTTT
TRBV28	TRBJ2-1	.	.	CASRTVLDEQFF	TGTGCCAGCAGGACAGTGCTCGATGAGCAGTTCTTC